These 14 T cell receptor beta chains originate from one sample sequenced in a study of blood T cells in healthy people across ages (dated by TCRdb to 2015 to 2017). Receptor libraries were prepared by 5' RACE. Reads for this sample came from an Illumina HiSeq 2500. The second PCR ran for roughly 6 to 11 cycles and used a J-beta primer mix along with a sample-barcoded 5' primer. TCRdb trimmed the raw reads at Q25, called clones with MiXCR and kept productive beta chains. Duplicate CDR3 protein sequences are folded into a single record with the most common DNA and genes. In all, the sample holds about 680,000 distinct CDR3 sequences, and about 52% of those were seen once. About 32% of the sample is in the top ten clones. Sequencing was performed on blood. The receptor source for this set is a woman aged 60 to 75 in good health.

V gene TRBV10-3 combines with J gene TRBJ1-1; 7 bases agree with TRBD1. The CDR3 has 16 amino acids. V shed 0 bases, J shed 6 bases, and the junction held 10 bases outside the gene matches. Per germline, CDR1 ENHRY and CDR2 SYGVKD. The CDR3 protein is CAISESREGAKAEAFF. DNA of the CDR3: TGTGCCATCAGTGAGTCGAGAGAGGGGGCTAAAGCTGAAGCTTTCTTT.

This clonotype was seen a handful of times. J is TRBJ2-1 and V is TRBV7-9, with D perhaps matching TRBD1 (5 bases). V lost 5 bases to trimming and J lost 8 bases, with 28 bases between them. Germline V lookup: CDR1 SEHNR, CDR2 FQNEAQ (reference sequence). The CDR3 loop spans 18 amino acids. In nucleotides, the CDR3 is TGTGCCAGCAGCCCCCGTTGGAAAGGGGAAGCTTTTGTCTATGAGCAGTTCTTC. Residues: CASSPRWKGEAFVYEQFF.

The chain employs TRBV4-1 and TRBJ1-2; tentative D call: TRBD1 (6 bases). The CDR3 length is 14 residues. Trimming pared 3 bases from V and 10 bases from J, leaving 18 bases between. From germline, CDR1 is MGHRA and CDR2 YSYEKL. CDR3 nucleotide sequence: TGCGCCAGCAGCCATTGGGGGGCCGATCATTCCTACACCTTC. Its translation is CASSHWGADHSYTF.

Concerning this clonotype: A much larger clone differs by one base, so this may be a read error. The chain is built from TRBV20-1 and TRBJ2-5; possible D gene TRBD2, 5 bases. Trimming removed 5 bases at V and 4 bases at J, with 14 bases between. CDR3 length equals 13 residues. CDR1 is DFQATT, CDR2 SNEGSKA, per germline (reference sequence). In nucleotides, the CDR3 is TGCAGTGCTTCCCCAACTAGAAGAGAGACCCAGTACTTC. This gives the protein CSASPTRRETQYF.

The chain joins TRBV28 to TRBJ2-3; D remains unclear. With 5 bases removed from V and 3 bases from J, the gap between germline ends came to 15 bases. The CDR3 extends over 15 amino acids. Looked up from germline, CDR1 is MDHEN and CDR2 is SYDVKM. Here the CDR3 reads CASSPLRQITDTQYF. Written as DNA, the CDR3 is TGTGCCAGCAGTCCCCTTAGGCAGATTACAGATACGCAGTATTTT.

This clonotype was counted a single time. A read error may produce the germline difference seen at one junction end. J is TRBJ2-1 and V is TRBV29-1; D may be TRBD1 or TRBD2 (5 bases each). The CDR3 is 16 residues long. The germline V gene encodes CDR1 SQVTM and CDR2 ANQGSEA. CDR3 coding DNA: TGCAGCGTTGAAGGGGCGTCGGGACGGGGATACAATAAGCAGTTCTTC. This gives the protein CSVEGASGRGYNKQFF.

The chain couples TRBV6-1 to TRBJ2-1, with 7 nucleotides matching TRBD1. J was trimmed by 4 bases and V by 0 bases; bases with no gene match: 3. CDR1 is MNHNS, CDR2 SASEGT, per germline. The CDR3 has 15 amino acids. The CDR3 sequence is CASSEARDRYNEQFF. For the CDR3, the DNA is TGTGCCAGCAGTGAAGCAAGGGACAGATACAATGAGCAGTTCTTC.

This sequence joins TRBV29-1 and TRBJ1-4; D gene ambiguous. Trimming left V 2 bases short and J 8 bases short, with 12 bases between. The CDR3 is made up of 13 amino acids. CDR1 SQVTM and CDR2 ANQGSEA come from the germline V gene. The CDR3 region is CSVELESGEKLFF. DNA for the CDR3: TGCAGCGTTGAATTAGAGTCGGGCGAAAAACTGTTTTTT.

The V call is TRBV29-1, the J call TRBJ2-7; the match to TRBD2 covers 12 bases. The trim removed 7 bases at V and 5 bases at J, leaving 9 bases unmatched. The CDR3 runs 14 residues. Germline CDR1 and CDR2: SQVTM and ANQGSEA. CDR3 region: CSGRTSGNLNEQYF. CDR3 bases: TGCAGCGGCCGGACTAGCGGGAATCTGAACGAGCAGTACTTC.

V gene TRBV7-9 combines with J gene TRBJ1-2; D remains unclear. Germline CDR1 SEHNR, CDR2 FQNEAQ (reference sequence). CDR3 length: 15 residues. V lost 0 bases, J lost 0 bases, and 8 bases lay in between. The chain's CDR3 is CASSLARSTNYGYTF. Here the CDR3 DNA reads TGTGCCAGCAGCTTAGCTCGGTCAACTAACTATGGCTACACCTTC.

The rearrangement links TRBV28 to TRBJ2-7, with 7 bases matching TRBD1. Germline V gives CDR1 MDHEN, CDR2 SYDVKM. The CDR3 has 15 amino acids. V shed 6 bases, J shed 4 bases, and the junction held 12 bases outside the gene matches. The CDR3 loop is CASSRPTGTRYEQYF. The CDR3 DNA sequence: TGTGCCAGCAGCCGCCCGACAGGGACCAGGTACGAGCAGTACTTC.

The chain uses TRBV20-1 and TRBJ2-7; D possibly corresponds to TRBD2 (6 bases). TRBJ2-5 matches the DNA end more closely, so the J call is doubtful. This CDR3 comprises 16 residues. From germline, CDR1 is DFQATT and CDR2 SNEGSKA (reference sequence). CDR3: CSASRSRLGGRETQYF. The CDR3 bases are TGCAGTGCTAGCCGCAGCCGACTAGGTGGGAGAGAGACCCAGTACTTC.

The CDR3 nucleotides read TGTGCCAGCAGCCAATGGGGAGGAGAGACCCAGTACTTC. It yields the protein CASSQWGGETQYF. The rearrangement links TRBV3-1 to TRBJ2-5, with D perhaps matching TRBD2 (6 bases). Germline CDR1 and CDR2: LGHDT and YNNKEL (reference sequence). The CDR3 sequence is 13 residues long. V lost 2 bases to trimming and J lost 4 bases, with 8 bases between them.

This sequence joins TRBV3-1 and TRBJ2-3; D is unresolved. V was clipped by 4 bases and J by 0 bases, with 11 bases between them. This CDR3 spans 15 amino acids. Germline CDR1 is LGHDT and CDR2 is YNNKEL (reference sequence). Here the CDR3 DNA reads TGTGCCAGCAGCCCACCATGGGGTAGCACAGATACGCAGTATTTT. Protein: CASSPPWGSTDTQYF.